The text below deals with one TCR beta chain. One tube held mixed TRB-A and TRB-B primer pools for touch-down PCR. TCRdb reprocessed the multiplex PCR reads, keeping one entry per CDR3 protein, no DNA. In total, the table holds some 4,600 distinct CDR3 sequences. The data derive from a study of T cell clusters in autoimmune cytopenias. Looked up from germline, CDR1 is SGHDT and CDR2 is YYEEEE. This CDR3 has 14 residues. Each sample's input was approximately 0.25 ug genomic DNA, 40,000 or so genome equivalents. These data also featured in a second study, about T cell repertoires in aging, cancer and after chemotherapy. That publication notes: In cancer patients, declining TCR diversity with age involved lost richness and lost evenness.

The chain is built from TRBV5-6 and TRBJ1-6; TCRdb picks TRBD1, but there is no DNA to check that call. The clonotype comes from a human donor in good health. Specimen: peripheral blood. This CDR3 is CASSSRQGGSPLHF.